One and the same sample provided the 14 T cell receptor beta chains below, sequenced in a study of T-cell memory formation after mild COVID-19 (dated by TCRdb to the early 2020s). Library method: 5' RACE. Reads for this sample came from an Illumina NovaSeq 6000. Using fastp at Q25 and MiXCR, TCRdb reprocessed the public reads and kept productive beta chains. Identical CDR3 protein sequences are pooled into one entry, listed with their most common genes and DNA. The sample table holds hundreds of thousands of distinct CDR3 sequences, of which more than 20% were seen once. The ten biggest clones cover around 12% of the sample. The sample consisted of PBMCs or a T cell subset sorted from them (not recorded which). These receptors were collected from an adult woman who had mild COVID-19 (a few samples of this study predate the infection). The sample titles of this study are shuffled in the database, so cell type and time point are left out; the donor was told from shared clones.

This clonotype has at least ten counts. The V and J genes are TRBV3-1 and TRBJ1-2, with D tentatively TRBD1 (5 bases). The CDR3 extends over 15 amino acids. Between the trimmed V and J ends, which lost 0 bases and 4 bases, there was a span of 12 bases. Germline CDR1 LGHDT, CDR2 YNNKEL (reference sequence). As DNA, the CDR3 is TGTGCCAGCAGCCAAGATGACAGCCCACTCTATGGCTACACCTTC. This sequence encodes CASSQDDSPLYGYTF.

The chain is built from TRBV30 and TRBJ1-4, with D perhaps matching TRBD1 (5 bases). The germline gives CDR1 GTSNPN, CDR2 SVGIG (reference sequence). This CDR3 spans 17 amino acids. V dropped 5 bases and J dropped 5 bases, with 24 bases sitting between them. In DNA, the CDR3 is TGTGCCTGGCAGCGGGGCCGATCCGTTGCCTCCAATGAAAAACTGTTTTTT. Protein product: CAWQRGRSVASNEKLFF.

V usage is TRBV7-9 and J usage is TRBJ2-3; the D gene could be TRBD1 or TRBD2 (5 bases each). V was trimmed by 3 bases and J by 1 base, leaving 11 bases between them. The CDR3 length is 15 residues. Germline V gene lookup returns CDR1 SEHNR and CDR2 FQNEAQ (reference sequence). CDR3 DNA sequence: TGTGCCAGCAGCTTGAGGGACCCGCGCACAGATACGCAGTATTTT. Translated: CASSLRDPRTDTQYF.

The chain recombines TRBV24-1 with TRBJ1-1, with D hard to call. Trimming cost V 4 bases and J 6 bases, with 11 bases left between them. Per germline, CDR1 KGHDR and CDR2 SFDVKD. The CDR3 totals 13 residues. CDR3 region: CATSDPLGAEAFF. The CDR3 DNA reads TGTGCCACCAGTGACCCCCTGGGAGCTGAAGCTTTCTTT.

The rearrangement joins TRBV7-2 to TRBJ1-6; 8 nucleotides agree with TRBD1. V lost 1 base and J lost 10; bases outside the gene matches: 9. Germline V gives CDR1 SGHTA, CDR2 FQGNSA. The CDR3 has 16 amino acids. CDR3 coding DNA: TGTGCCAGCAGCTTAGTGGGCAGGGGGCAGCGGTCACCCCTCCACTTT. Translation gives CASSLVGRGQRSPLHF.

The CDR3 DNA follows: TGCAGCGTTGCAGGGGACAGCTCTGGAAACACCATATATTTT. Translation gives CSVAGDSSGNTIYF. V and J are TRBV29-1 and TRBJ1-3; TRBD1 agrees at 7 bases. V lost 4 bases, J lost 0 bases, and 3 bases stayed unmatched. Germline lookup yields CDR1 SQVTM and CDR2 ANQGSEA. CDR3 size: 14 residues.

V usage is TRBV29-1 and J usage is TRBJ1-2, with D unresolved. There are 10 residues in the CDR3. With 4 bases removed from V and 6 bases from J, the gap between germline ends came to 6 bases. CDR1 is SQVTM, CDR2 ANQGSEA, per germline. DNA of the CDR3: TGCAGCGTTGTCTTGGATGGCTACACCTTC. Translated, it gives CSVVLDGYTF.

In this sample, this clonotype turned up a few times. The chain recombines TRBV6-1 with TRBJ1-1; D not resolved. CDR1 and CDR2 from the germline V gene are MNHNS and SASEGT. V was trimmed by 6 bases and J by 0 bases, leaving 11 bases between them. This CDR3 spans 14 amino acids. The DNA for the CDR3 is TGTGCCAGCAGAGCCCTGTCCATGAACACTGAAGCTTTCTTT. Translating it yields CASRALSMNTEAFF.

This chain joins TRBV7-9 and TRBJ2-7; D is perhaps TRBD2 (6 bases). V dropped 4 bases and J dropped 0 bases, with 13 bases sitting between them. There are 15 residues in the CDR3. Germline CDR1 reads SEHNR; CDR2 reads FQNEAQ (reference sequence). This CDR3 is CASSSRRGLSYEQYF. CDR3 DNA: TGTGCCAGCAGCTCAAGACGGGGACTCTCCTACGAGCAGTACTTC.

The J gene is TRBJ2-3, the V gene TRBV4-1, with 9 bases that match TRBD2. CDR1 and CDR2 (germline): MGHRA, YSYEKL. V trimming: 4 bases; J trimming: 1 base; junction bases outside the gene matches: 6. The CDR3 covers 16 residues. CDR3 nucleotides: TGCGCCAGCAGCCGGAAGCGGGGGGACCGCACAGATACGCAGTATTTT. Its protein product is CASSRKRGDRTDTQYF.

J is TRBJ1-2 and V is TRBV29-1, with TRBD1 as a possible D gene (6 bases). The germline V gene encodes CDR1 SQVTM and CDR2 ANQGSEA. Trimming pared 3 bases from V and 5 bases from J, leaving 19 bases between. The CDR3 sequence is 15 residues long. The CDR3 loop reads CSVDLLMRGEYGYTF. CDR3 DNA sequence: TGCAGCGTTGACTTGCTGATGAGGGGGGAATATGGCTACACCTTC.

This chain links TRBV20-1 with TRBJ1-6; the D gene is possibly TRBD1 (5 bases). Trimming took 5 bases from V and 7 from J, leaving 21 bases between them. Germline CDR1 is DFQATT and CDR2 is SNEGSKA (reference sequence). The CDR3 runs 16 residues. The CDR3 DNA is TGCAGTGCTCGTAAAGGCGCCACGACAGCAAATTCACCCCTCCACTTT. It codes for CSARKGATTANSPLHF.

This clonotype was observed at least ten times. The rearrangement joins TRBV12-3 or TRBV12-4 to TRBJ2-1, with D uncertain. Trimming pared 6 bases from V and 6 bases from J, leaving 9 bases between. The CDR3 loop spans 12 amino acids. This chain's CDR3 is CASRATANEQFF. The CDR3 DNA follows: TGTGCCAGCAGGGCTACTGCCAATGAGCAGTTCTTC.

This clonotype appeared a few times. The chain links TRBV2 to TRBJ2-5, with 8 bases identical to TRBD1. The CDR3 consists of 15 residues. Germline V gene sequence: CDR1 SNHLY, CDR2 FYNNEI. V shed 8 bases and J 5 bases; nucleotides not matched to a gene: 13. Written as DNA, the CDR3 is TGTGCCAGCCACGAGAGGACAGGGTTCATGGAGACCCAGTACTTC. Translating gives CASHERTGFMETQYF.